Presented here are 24 T cell receptor beta chains from one specimen sequenced in a study of CD4 T cells in relation to SARS-CoV-2 and coronaviruses. Unexposed donor CD4+ T cells date from 2011-2018, before the COVID-19 pandemic. The cells were cultured for 9 to 11 days before CD4+ T cells were isolated. These receptors have no identified antigens. Here immunoSEQ multiplex PCR was the method, and the copy in TCRdb shows in-frame clones only, minus some. The sample lists about 24,000 clones, over 60% occurring once. The sample comprised CD4+ T cells from PBMCs, cultured in vitro. All receptors come from a human donor in good health.

The V gene is TRBV7-2, the J gene TRBJ1-5; 10 nucleotides agree with TRBD1. The CDR3 is made up of 15 amino acids. In germline, CDR1 is SGHTA, CDR2 FQGNSA. V lost 5 bases, J lost 4 bases, and 5 bases stayed unmatched. This chain's CDR3 is CASSASGQGNQPQHF. DNA for the CDR3: TGTGCCAGCAGCGCGTCGGGACAGGGGAATCAGCCCCAGCATTTT.

The genes are TRBV18 and TRBJ2-3; D is unclear. V was cut by 1 base and J by 4 bases, with 6 bases left in between. CDR1 and CDR2 from the germline V gene are KGHSH and LQKENI. CDR3 length: 13 amino acids. CDR3 bases: TGTGCCAGCTCACCACTTTTGGCAGATACGCAGTATTTT. Translating gives CASSPLLADTQYF.

The chain has TRBV19 and TRBJ1-5; D is perhaps TRBD1 (6 bases). The CDR3 has 16 residues. Germline CDR1 is LNHDA and CDR2 is SQIVND (reference sequence). With 5 bases removed from V and 1 base from J, the gap between germline ends came to 15 bases. CDR3 residues: CASSGGPGTSNQPQHF. DNA of the CDR3: TGTGCCAGTAGTGGGGGCCCCGGAACAAGCAATCAGCCCCAGCATTTT.

V and J are TRBV27 and TRBJ2-7, with 12 bases lining up with TRBD1. This CDR3 has 19 residues. J was trimmed by 1 base and V by 0 bases; bases with no gene match: 10. Germline CDR1 is MNHEY and CDR2 is SMNVEV (reference sequence). CDR3 coding DNA: TGTGCCAGCAGTTTATCGGGGACAGGGGGCAAAAGGCAATCCTACGAGCAGTACTTC. Translated: CASSLSGTGGKRQSYEQYF.

This clone was seen a handful of times. The rearrangement joins TRBV7-6 to TRBJ2-7; D is ambiguous. CDR1 is SGHVS and CDR2 is FNYEAQ in the germline V gene. With 1 base removed from V and 3 bases from J, the gap between germline ends came to 13 bases. This CDR3 is 15 amino acids long. The CDR3 sequence: CASSLDAAERYEQYF. The CDR3 DNA reads as TGTGCCAGCAGCTTAGACGCGGCGGAGCGCTACGAGCAGTACTTC.

CDR3 bases: TGTGCCAGTAGTATAGATCTGGCAGTAGATACGCAGTATTTT. It specifies CASSIDLAVDTQYF. The chain couples TRBV19 to TRBJ2-3; D remains unclear. The CDR3 totals 14 residues. V was trimmed by 0 bases and J by 5 bases, leaving 9 bases between them. Germline V lookup: CDR1 LNHDA, CDR2 SQIVND (reference sequence).

The J gene is TRBJ2-7, the V gene TRBV2; no firm D call. The CDR3 covers 14 residues. Trimming took 8 bases from V and 6 from J, leaving 20 bases between them. Germline CDR1 reads SNHLY; CDR2 reads FYNNEI. The CDR3 sequence: CASGSLPLVGEQYF. The CDR3 bases are TGTGCCAGCGGTAGTTTGCCCCTGGTGGGCGAGCAGTACTTC.

This chain uses TRBV18 with TRBJ2-7; 11 bases fit TRBD2. Per germline, CDR1 KGHSH and CDR2 LQKENI. V was clipped by 2 bases and J by 3 bases; unmatched bases: 0. The CDR3 is made up of 14 amino acids. CDR3 bases: TGTGCCAGCTCACCAGGGACTAGCGGCTACGAGCAGTACTTC. It codes for CASSPGTSGYEQYF.

The gene calls are TRBV28 and TRBJ1-6, with 7 nucleotides matching TRBD1. The CDR3 has 16 amino acids. V lost 6 bases and J lost 3; bases outside the gene matches: 8. Germline CDR1 MDHEN, CDR2 SYDVKM. CDR3 in amino acids: CASSKDRRHYNSPLHF. CDR3 in DNA: TGTGCCAGCAGCAAGGACAGGCGCCACTATAATTCACCCCTCCACTTT. Full variable domain (rest looked up from reference TRBV28 and TRBJ1-6): DVKVTQSSRYLVKRTGEKVFLECVQDMDHENMFWYRQDPGLGLRLIYFSYDVKMKEKGDIPEGYSVSREKKERFSLILESASTNQTSMYLCASSKDRRHYNSPLHFGNGTRLTVT.

J is TRBJ1-2 and V is TRBV25-1, with no clear D. Germline CDR1 reads MGHDK; CDR2 reads SYGVNS. Trimming left V 3 bases short and J 8 bases short, with 10 bases between. This CDR3 is 12 amino acids long. The CDR3: CASSDSGWGYTF. As DNA, the CDR3 is TGTGCCAGCAGTGATTCGGGATGGGGCTACACCTTC.

This sequence joins TRBV24-1 and TRBJ2-3; D gene unclear. V gave up 7 bases and J gave up 3 bases, with 16 bases separating them. The CDR3 spans 15 residues. Germline lookup yields CDR1 KGHDR and CDR2 SFDVKD. The CDR3 loop reads CATSPPRDGTDTQYF. In DNA, the CDR3 is TGTGCCACCAGCCCCCCCCGCGACGGAACAGATACGCAGTATTTT.

This chain links TRBV4-1 with TRBJ2-1; TRBD2 agrees at 12 bases. Germline V lookup: CDR1 MGHRA, CDR2 YSYEKL. The CDR3 contains 15 residues. The trim removed 3 bases at V and 7 bases at J, leaving 4 bases unmatched. The CDR3 DNA follows: TGCGCCAGCAGCCACGGGACTAGCGGGTCGAATGAGCAGTTCTTC. Its protein is CASSHGTSGSNEQFF.

The gene calls are TRBV14 and TRBJ2-5; 8 bases are a match to TRBD2. CDR1 is SGHDN and CDR2 is FVKESK in the germline V gene. The CDR3 covers 20 residues. V was clipped by 3 bases and J by 4 bases; unmatched bases: 22. The CDR3, as DNA: TGTGCCAGCAGCCATCACCCGACCCTGGTCAGCGGGAGCGGACGAGAGACCCAGTACTTC. This translates into CASSHHPTLVSGSGRETQYF. The whole variable domain, filled in from reference TRBV14 and TRBJ2-5, reads EAGVTQFPSHSVIEKGQTVTLRCDPISGHDNLYWYRRVMGKEIKFLLHFVKESKQDESGMPNNRFLAERTGGTYSTLKVQPAELEDSGVYFCASSHHPTLVSGSGRETQYFGPGTRLLVL.

The V and J genes are TRBV4-2 and TRBJ2-7; D may be TRBD1 (6 bases). Trimming took off 1 base at V and 1 base at J, with 14 bases between the two ends. The germline V gene encodes CDR1 LGHNA and CDR2 YNFKEQ. The CDR3 loop spans 16 amino acids. As DNA, the CDR3 is TGTGCCAGCAGCCAAGGTCCCCAGACAGGTTCCTACGAGCAGTACTTC. Its translation is CASSQGPQTGSYEQYF.

This chain links TRBV21-1 with TRBJ2-1; the D call in the table, TRBD2, was not verified against the DNA. TRBV21-1 is marked as a pseudogene. The CDR3 is 14 amino acids. This chain's CDR3 is CASSKGRLYNEQFF. CDR3 sequence (DNA): TGTGCCAGCAGCAAGGGGAGACTCTACAATGAGCAGTTCTTC.

This rearrangement joins TRBV7-8 to TRBJ2-7; 7 nucleotides match TRBD2. CDR1 is SGHVS and CDR2 is FQNEAQ in the germline V gene. Trimming took 6 bases from V and 6 from J; bases not matched to a gene: 8. The CDR3 totals 13 residues. CDR3 residues: CASRSGGRSEQYF. DNA for the CDR3: TGTGCCAGCAGGTCGGGCGGGAGAAGCGAGCAGTACTTC.

There are a few counts of this clone. The rearrangement joins TRBV4-2 to TRBJ2-7; 9 bases fit TRBD1. The trim removed 3 bases at V and 3 bases at J, leaving 6 bases unmatched. Germline loops: CDR1 LGHNA, CDR2 YNFKEQ. The CDR3 is 15 residues long. CDR3 coding DNA: TGTGCCAGCAGCCAGCCGGGACAGGGAGACTACGAGCAGTACTTC. Translated: CASSQPGQGDYEQYF.

This rearrangement joins TRBV12-3 or TRBV12-4 to TRBJ2-1, with 7 bases fitting TRBD1. The CDR3 is 12 residues long. J gave up 12 bases and V 6 bases, and 8 bases lay outside the gene matches. For the CDR3, the DNA is TGTGCCAGCAGCTCCCCCCGGGACAGGCAGTTCTTC. Translation: CASSSPRDRQFF.

This clone was picked up a small number of times. The chain uses TRBV19 and TRBJ2-7; 10 bases match TRBD2. The V and J ends lost 6 bases and 0 bases, in that order; junction bases with no gene match: 5. Germline loops: CDR1 LNHDA, CDR2 SQIVND (reference sequence). This CDR3 has 15 residues. CDR3 sequence reads: CASRLAGDLSYEQYF. For the CDR3, the DNA is TGTGCCAGTAGGCTAGCGGGGGACCTCTCCTACGAGCAGTACTTC.

This clone came up a few times. The chain couples TRBV9 to TRBJ2-2, with TRBD1 as a possible D gene (5 bases). Germline V gives CDR1 SGDLS, CDR2 YYNGEE. The CDR3 is made up of 15 amino acids. Trimming shortened V by 0 bases and J by 6 bases, and 12 bases separated the two germline ends. CDR3 protein: CASSVDPGQAGELFF. In DNA, the CDR3 is TGTGCCAGCAGCGTAGATCCAGGGCAGGCCGGGGAGCTGTTTTTT.

This clone was observed once. The chain carries TRBV6-1 and TRBJ2-3; D possibly corresponds to TRBD1 (5 bases). From germline, CDR1 is MNHNS and CDR2 SASEGT. Trimming removed 3 bases from V and 7 bases from J, with 11 bases in between. The CDR3 is made up of 13 amino acids. In nucleotides, the CDR3 is TGTGCCAGCAGTGAGCAGGGAAGAAATACGCAGTATTTT. It encodes CASSEQGRNTQYF.

The chain carries TRBV24-1 and TRBJ2-2, with D uncertain. Trimming took off 6 bases at V and 3 bases at J, with 7 bases between the two ends. The CDR3 runs 13 residues. From germline, CDR1 is KGHDR and CDR2 SFDVKD. CDR3 nucleotide sequence: TGTGCCACCAGTATACGGGACACCGGGGAGCTGTTTTTT. Its translation is CATSIRDTGELFF.

This rearrangement joins TRBV4-3 to TRBJ2-3; 12 bases fit TRBD2. The CDR3 loop spans 15 amino acids. Germline CDR1 is LGHNA and CDR2 is YSLEER. J lost 4 bases, V lost 6 bases, and 5 bases had no gene match. DNA for the CDR3: TGCGCCAGCAGTAGGACTAGCGGGGCCGCAGATACGCAGTATTTT. It translates to CASSRTSGAADTQYF.

This rearrangement joins TRBV2 to TRBJ2-7; 8 nucleotides match TRBD1. The length of the CDR3 is 14 residues. CDR1 is SNHLY and CDR2 is FYNNEI in the germline V gene. The V gene end was trimmed by 4 bases and the J gene end by 1 base; junction bases not matched to a gene: 3. The DNA for the CDR3 is TGTGCCAGCAGTGGAAGGACAGGGTCCTACGAGCAGTACTTC. Residues: CASSGRTGSYEQYF.